Listed here are 10 T cell receptor gamma chains from one sample, sequenced in a study of Vγ9Vδ2 T cells in congenital toxoplasmosis. Template-switch reverse transcription used TRGC- and TRDC-specific primers together in a single tube. The TRGC primer was designed to target TRGC1 and TRGC2 alike. TCRdb reanalysed the reads via CATT. The sample has 280 or so gamma-chain clones, more than 6.5% seen once. The sequenced sample consisted of gamma-delta T cells from blood. The receptors here all came from a child younger than 10 born to a mother with Toxoplasma gondii infection during pregnancy, either congenitally infected or uninfected (not recorded which).

This clone qualifies as medium-sized. This rearrangement joins TRGV9 to TRGJ1 or TRGJ2. The germline V gene encodes CDR1 GITISATS and CDR2 ISYDGTV (reference sequence). The CDR3 has 13 amino acids. J gave up 2 bases and V 3 bases, and 4 bases lay outside the gene matches. The CDR3: CALWEPHYYKKLF. CDR3 coding DNA: TGTGCCTTGTGGGAGCCCCATTATTATAAGAAACTCTTT.

The sample holds a few counts of this clone. TCRdb assigns this DNA the protein of a much larger clone, which departs from its translation at residue 6; this likely reflects a read error, and the protein shown comes from translating the DNA. The chain joins TRGV9 to TRGJP. The CDR3 has 16 residues. V was clipped by 3 bases and J by 4 bases; unmatched bases: 3. The V gene's germline CDR1 is GITISATS and CDR2 ISYDGTV (reference sequence). CDR3 sequence: CALWECQELGKKIKVF. CDR3 sequence (DNA): TGTGCCTTGTGGGAGTGCCAAGAGTTGGGCAAAAAAATCAAGGTATTT.

This clone was detected only a few times. This likely reflects a read error, since a far larger clone is one base away. In the same sample, other DNA sequences code for this CDR3. The V call is TRGV2, the J call TRGJP2. V dropped 1 base and J dropped 5; count of bases not matched to a gene: 7. This CDR3 contains 15 residues. Germline lookup yields CDR1 EGSNGY and CDR2 YDSYNSKV. The CDR3 DNA sequence: TGTGCCACCTGGGACGGACTTCAGAGTGATTGGATCAAGACGTTT. Amino acid sequence: CATWDGLQSDWIKTF.

This clone ranks as large. Different DNA sequences within this sample yield the same CDR3. The chain links TRGV9 to TRGJP. Per the germline V gene, CDR1 is GITISATS and CDR2 is ISYDGTV (reference sequence). V trimming: 1 base; J trimming: 6 bases; junction bases outside the gene matches: 3. This CDR3 is built from 16 residues. Here the CDR3 DNA reads TGTGCCTTGTGGGAGGTACGAGAGTTGGGCAAAAAAATCAAGGTATTT. Protein: CALWEVRELGKKIKVF.

To note about this clone: This is likely an artifact of a read error, given a far larger clone one base away. V usage is TRGV9 and J usage is TRGJP. CDR1 and CDR2 from the germline V gene are GITISATS and ISYDGTV (reference sequence). The CDR3 covers 19 residues. J gave up 6 bases and V 3 bases, and 14 bases lay outside the gene matches. The CDR3 DNA reads as TGTGCCTTGTGGGAGCCTATTCGTACTCGAGAGTTGGGCAAAAAAATCAAGGTATTT. As protein: CALWEPIRTRELGKKIKVF.

By sample fraction, this clone is medium-sized (0.01 to 0.1%). One base away lies a much larger clone, so this may be a sequencing read error. Other DNA sequences in this specimen translate into the identical CDR3. The chain recombines TRGV9 with TRGJP. The CDR3 sequence is 17 residues long. The germline V gene encodes CDR1 GITISATS and CDR2 ISYDGTV (reference sequence). J lost 5 bases, V lost 0 bases, and 4 bases had no gene match. CDR3 in amino acids: CALWEVQEELGKKIKVF. In DNA, the CDR3 is TGTGCCTTGTGGGAGGTGCAGGAAGAGTTGGGCAAAAAAATCAAGGTATTT.

A word on this clone: A far larger clone is a single base away, which makes a read error likely. Within the sample, other DNA sequences also encode this same CDR3. The chain links TRGV2 to TRGJP2. Germline CDR1 EGSNGY, CDR2 YDSYNSKV. V lost 0 bases, J lost 8 bases, and 9 bases stayed unmatched. The CDR3 consists of 15 residues. The CDR3 nucleotides are TGTGCCACCTGGGACGGGCTTCAGAGCGATTGGATCAAGACGTTT. Its translation is CATWDGLQSDWIKTF.

This clone was observed a few times. The chain links TRGV10 to TRGJ1 or TRGJ2. TRGV10 is recorded as an ORF, its role being uncertain. The trim removed 8 bases at V and 3 bases at J, leaving 11 bases unmatched. The CDR3 is made up of 14 amino acids. The CDR3 spells CAAWDGRSYYKKLF. The DNA for the CDR3 is TGTGCTGCGTGGGATGGTAGGAGTTATTATAAGAAACTCTTT.

This clone ranks as hyperexpanded. The chain recombines TRGV4 with TRGJ1 or TRGJ2. This CDR3 is 11 amino acids long. The germline V gene has CDR1 EGSTGY and CDR2 YDSYTSSV. V shed 5 bases and J 6 bases; nucleotides not matched to a gene: 4. The CDR3, as DNA: TGTGCCACCTGGGGCCCTTATAAGAAACTCTTT. This translates into CATWGPYKKLF.

This clone is large within its sample. The chain combines TRGV3 with TRGJP2. The junction had 2 bases not matched to a gene; V was cut back by 2 bases and J by 2 bases. From germline, CDR1 is VTNTFY and CDR2 YDVSTARD (reference sequence). CDR3 length equals 14 residues. CDR3 DNA: TGTGCCACCTGGGACACCAGTAGTGATTGGATCAAGACGTTT. Protein: CATWDTSSDWIKTF.